These T cell receptor beta chains were read from a single sample in a study of cytomegalovirus exposure and HLA in healthy donors. Profiling relied on immunoSEQ multiplex PCR, and the TCRdb table lists in-frame clones only, not all of them. The sample gives about 160,000 clones, 90% to 97% of which show up once; around 0.9% is in the top ten. The sequenced material came from PBMCs. These receptor sequences come from a woman younger than 35 in good health and CMV-seronegative. The CDR3 runs from the conserved cysteine through the conserved F or W. The D gene is left open where the match is weak. The size field is filled for only some rows; it gives once, few, many or a size class.

>TRBJ1-2|TRBV6-1|TRBD1|NA
CASSEKTGLNYGYTF
TGTGCCAGCAGTGAAAAGACAGGGCTGAACTATGGCTACACCTTC
>TRBJ2-3|TRBV29-1|NA|NA
CSVRRSGDTQYF
TGCAGCGTAAGACGCTCGGGAGATACGCAGTATTTT
>TRBJ2-7|TRBV28|TRBD1|NA
CASSLDRALPYEQYF
TGTGCCAGCAGCCTCGACAGGGCCCTACCCTACGAGCAGTACTTC
>TRBJ2-5|TRBV11-2|TRBD2|NA
CASSSQAGDQRGAQYF
TGTGCCAGCAGCTCCCAAGCGGGGGACCAGAGGGGTGCCCAGTACTTC
>TRBJ2-5|TRBV30|NA|NA
CAWSVPGQGETQYF
TGTGCCTGGAGTGTACCAGGGCAGGGTGAGACCCAGTACTTC
>TRBJ1-1|TRBV19|NA|NA
CASSQTGYGTEAFF
TGTGCCAGTAGCCAGACAGGTTATGGCACTGAAGCTTTCTTT
>TRBJ1-4|TRBV7-2|TRBD1|NA
CASSVQGAFEKLFF
TGTGCCAGCAGCGTACAGGGGGCGTTTGAAAAACTGTTTTTT
>TRBJ2-7|TRBV20-1|NA|NA
CSASIAYEQYF
TGCAGTGCTAGTATAGCGTACGAGCAGTACTTC
>TRBJ1-4|TRBV5-1|NA|NA
CASSQNQRIPNEKLFF
TGCGCCAGCAGCCAGAACCAGAGGATTCCAAATGAAAAACTGTTTTTT
>TRBJ2-7|TRBV2|NA|once
CASSITSSYEQYF
TGTGCCAGCAGTATAACGAGCTCCTACGAGCAGTACTTC
>TRBJ2-5|TRBV14|TRBD1|NA
CASSQRDRGPETQYF
TGTGCCAGCAGCCAACGGGACAGGGGGCCTGAGACCCAGTACTTC
>TRBJ1-2|TRBV14|TRBD1|NA
CASSQDLIRQGKGGYTF
TGTGCCAGCAGCCAAGATCTAATACGACAGGGCAAGGGTGGCTACACCTTC
>TRBJ1-2|TRBV19|NA|NA
CASSIGGSPNYGYTF
TGTGCCAGTAGTATTGGCGGCAGTCCGAACTATGGCTACACCTTC
>TRBJ1-1|TRBV5-4|NA|NA
CASSDGQRNTEAFF
TGTGCCAGCAGCGACGGACAGCGAAACACTGAAGCTTTCTTT
>TRBJ2-5|TRBV2|TRBD1|NA
CASSASGQGAKTQYF
TGTGCCAGCAGTGCTTCGGGACAGGGAGCCAAGACCCAGTACTTC
>TRBJ1-2|TRBV9|TRBD1|NA
CASSVDPRDRGYGYTF
TGTGCCAGCAGCGTAGATCCTAGGGACAGGGGCTATGGCTACACCTTC
>TRBJ1-2|TRBV27|NA|once
CASSSLGTAYGYTF
TGTGCCAGCAGTTCGCTCGGGACTGCCTATGGCTACACCTTC
>TRBJ2-6|TRBV15|TRBD1|NA
CATSRGTGESGANVLTF
TGTGCCACCAGCAGAGGGACAGGTGAATCTGGGGCCAACGTCCTGACTTTC
>TRBJ2-7|TRBV7-9|NA|NA
CASSHGQPTITNYEQYF
TGTGCCAGCAGCCATGGACAGCCCACTATAACGAACTACGAGCAGTACTTC
>TRBJ2-7|TRBV5-1|TRBD1|once
CASSLDRGNSYEQYF
TGTGCCAGCAGCTTAGACAGGGGTAACTCCTACGAGCAGTACTTC
>TRBJ2-3|TRBV4-2|NA|NA
CASSEGRGRADTQYF
TGTGCCAGCAGCGAAGGGCGGGGGCGCGCAGATACGCAGTATTTT
>TRBJ2-7|TRBV9|NA|NA
CASSSIPPGSLPPYEQYF
TGTGCCAGCAGCAGCATCCCCCCTGGTAGTCTTCCCCCCTACGAGCAGTACTTC
>TRBJ2-1|TRBV5-1|NA|NA
CASSLFPSSSYNEQFF
TGCGCCAGCAGCTTGTTTCCAAGTAGCTCCTACAATGAGCAGTTCTTC
>TRBJ1-2|TRBV30|NA|NA
CAWSSINRVLSGYTF
TGTGCCTGGAGTTCTATAAACCGGGTCCTAAGTGGCTACACCTTC
>TRBJ1-2|TRBV29-1|NA|NA
CSVGGSRDGYTF
TGCAGCGTTGGGGGCTCGCGAGATGGCTACACCTTC
>TRBJ1-1|TRBV19|NA|NA
CASSGPRMNTEAFF
TGTGCCAGTAGTGGCCCCAGGATGAACACTGAAGCTTTCTTT